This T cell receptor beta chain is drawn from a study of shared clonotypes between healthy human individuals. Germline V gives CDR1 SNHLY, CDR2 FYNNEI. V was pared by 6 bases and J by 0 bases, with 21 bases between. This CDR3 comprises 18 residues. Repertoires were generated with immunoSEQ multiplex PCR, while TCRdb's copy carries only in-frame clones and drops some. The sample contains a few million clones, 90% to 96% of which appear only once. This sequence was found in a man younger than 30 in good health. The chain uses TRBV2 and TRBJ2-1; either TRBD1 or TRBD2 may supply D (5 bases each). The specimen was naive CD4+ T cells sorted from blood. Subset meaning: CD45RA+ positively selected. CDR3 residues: CASSRPRGDPSSYNEQFF. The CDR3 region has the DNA TGTGCCAGCAGCCGACCGCGAGGGGATCCTAGCTCCTACAATGAGCAGTTCTTC.